The T cell receptor (beta chain) under discussion was sequenced for a study of shared clonotypes between healthy human individuals. TCRdb's table, derived via immunoSEQ multiplex PCR, lists solely in-frame clones and lacks some. Of some 2,000,000 clones in the sample, nearly 97% are singletons; the top ten hold 0.13%. The material sequenced was naive CD4+ T cells sorted from blood. Subset given: CD45RA+ positively selected. The receptor comes from a young man in good health.

CDR3 in amino acids: CASSASGKRFNEQFF. Written as DNA, the CDR3 is TGCGCCAGCAGCGCAAGCGGGAAAAGGTTCAATGAGCAGTTCTTC. The chain recombines TRBV10-1 with TRBJ2-1; TRBD2 matches 7 bases. This CDR3 is built from 15 residues. The germline CDR1 and CDR2 sequences are WNHNN and SYGVQD (reference sequence). V lost 6 bases, J lost 6 bases, and 11 bases stayed unmatched.